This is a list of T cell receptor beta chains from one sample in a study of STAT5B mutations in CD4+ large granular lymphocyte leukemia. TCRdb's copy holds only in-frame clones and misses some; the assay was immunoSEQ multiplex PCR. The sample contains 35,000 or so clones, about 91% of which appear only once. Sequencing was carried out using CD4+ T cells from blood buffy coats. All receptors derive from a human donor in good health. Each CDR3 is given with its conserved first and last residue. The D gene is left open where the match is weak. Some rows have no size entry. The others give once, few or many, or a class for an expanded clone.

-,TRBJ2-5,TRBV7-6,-,CASSSQETQYF,TGTGCCAGCAGCTCCCAAGAGACCCAGTACTTC
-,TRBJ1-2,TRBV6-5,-,CASSPDARGGYTF,TGTGCCAGCAGCCCCGATGCGAGGGGAGGCTACACCTTC
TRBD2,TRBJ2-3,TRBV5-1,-,CASSVGLAGSGHTDTQYF,TGCGCCAGCAGCGTGGGACTAGCGGGGTCGGGGCACACAGATACGCAGTATTTT
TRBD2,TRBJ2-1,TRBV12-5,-,CASGLGLAGVQFF,TGTGCTAGTGGTTTGGGACTAGCGGGGGTGCAGTTCTTC
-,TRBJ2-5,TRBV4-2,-,CASSQDRRQGRETQYF,TGTGCCAGCAGCCAAGATCGTCGGCAGGGTAGGGAGACCCAGTACTTC
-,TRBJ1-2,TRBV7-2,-,CASSSLGQRYGYTF,TGTGCCAGCAGCTCCCTAGGGCAGCGCTATGGCTACACCTTC
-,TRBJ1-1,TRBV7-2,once,CASGIDRNTEAFF,TGTGCCAGCGGAATAGACAGGAACACTGAAGCTTTCTTT
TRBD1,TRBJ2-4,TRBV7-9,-,CASSFQDRANIQYF,TGTGCCAGCAGCTTTCAGGACAGGGCGAACATTCAGTACTTC
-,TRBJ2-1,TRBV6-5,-,CASSLGQFLNEQFF,TGTGCCAGCAGTTTAGGACAGTTCCTTAATGAGCAGTTCTTC
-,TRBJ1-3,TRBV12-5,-,CASGLNLSGNTIYF,TGTGCTAGTGGCCTTAATCTCTCTGGAAACACCATATATTTT
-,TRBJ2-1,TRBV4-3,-,CASSQEAFYNEQFF,TGCGCCAGCAGCCAAGAAGCTTTTTACAATGAGCAGTTCTTC
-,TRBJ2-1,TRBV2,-,CASSEVWGAQFF,TGTGCCAGCAGTGAAGTGTGGGGGGCCCAGTTCTTC
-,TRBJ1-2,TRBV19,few,CASTYRERTSYGYTF,TGTGCCAGTACCTACAGGGAGAGGACTTCCTATGGCTACACCTTC
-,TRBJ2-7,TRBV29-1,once,CSVESLGAPSIEQYF,TGCAGCGTTGAGAGCCTCGGGGCCCCTTCGATCGAGCAGTACTTC
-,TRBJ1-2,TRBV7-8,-,CASSLGGSSYGYTF,TGTGCCAGCAGCTTAGGGGGGTCCTCCTATGGCTACACCTTC
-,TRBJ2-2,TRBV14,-,CASSPRPRGVGELFF,TGTGCCAGCAGCCCCCGGCCCAGGGGGGTCGGGGAGCTGTTTTTT
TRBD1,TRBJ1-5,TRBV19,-,CASRHTGGRQPQHF,TGTGCCAGTAGACATACAGGGGGCAGGCAGCCCCAGCATTTT
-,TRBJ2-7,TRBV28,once,CASSPGVSYEQYF,TGTGCCAGCAGCCCTGGGGTCTCCTACGAGCAGTACTTC
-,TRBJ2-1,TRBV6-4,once,CASSPGHLYEQFF,TGTGCCAGCAGTCCGGGGCATCTATATGAGCAGTTCTTC
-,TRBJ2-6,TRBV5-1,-,CASRDGSSGANVLTF,TGCGCCAGCCGGGACGGTAGCTCTGGGGCCAACGTCCTGACTTTC
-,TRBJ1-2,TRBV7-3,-,CASSLTPSEGYTF,TGTGCCAGCAGCTTAACACCCTCAGAAGGCTACACCTTC
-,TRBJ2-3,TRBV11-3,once,CASRGQGGSDTQYF,TGTGCCAGCCGGGGGCAGGGGGGGTCAGATACGCAGTATTTT
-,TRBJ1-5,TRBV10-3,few,CAISESNQPQHF,TGTGCCATCAGTGAGTCGAATCAGCCCCAGCATTTT
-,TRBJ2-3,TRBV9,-,CASSVEGSRTDTQYF,TGTGCCAGCAGCGTTGAGGGGTCACGCACAGATACGCAGTATTTT
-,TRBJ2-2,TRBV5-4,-,CATNPGGSFTGELFF,TGTGCCACGAACCCGGGTGGTTCTTTCACCGGGGAGCTGTTTTTT
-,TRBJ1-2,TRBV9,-,CASSVDGVGYGYTF,TGTGCCAGCAGCGTAGACGGGGTAGGTTATGGCTACACCTTC
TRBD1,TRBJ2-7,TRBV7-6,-,CASSMTGNYEQYF,TGTGCCAGCAGCATGACAGGGAACTACGAGCAGTACTTC
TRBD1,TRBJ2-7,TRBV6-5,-,CASRGQGPYEQYF,TGTGCCAGCAGAGGACAGGGCCCATACGAGCAGTACTTC
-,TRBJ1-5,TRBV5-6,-,CASSSGEHQPQHF,TGTGCCAGCAGCTCAGGGGAACATCAGCCCCAGCATTTT
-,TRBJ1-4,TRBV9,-,CASSASLNEKLFF,TGTGCCAGCAGCGCCAGTCTTAATGAAAAACTGTTTTTT
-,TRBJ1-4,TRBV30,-,CAWSGRGSTNEKLFF,TGTGCCTGGAGCGGCAGGGGTTCAACTAATGAAAAACTGTTTTTT